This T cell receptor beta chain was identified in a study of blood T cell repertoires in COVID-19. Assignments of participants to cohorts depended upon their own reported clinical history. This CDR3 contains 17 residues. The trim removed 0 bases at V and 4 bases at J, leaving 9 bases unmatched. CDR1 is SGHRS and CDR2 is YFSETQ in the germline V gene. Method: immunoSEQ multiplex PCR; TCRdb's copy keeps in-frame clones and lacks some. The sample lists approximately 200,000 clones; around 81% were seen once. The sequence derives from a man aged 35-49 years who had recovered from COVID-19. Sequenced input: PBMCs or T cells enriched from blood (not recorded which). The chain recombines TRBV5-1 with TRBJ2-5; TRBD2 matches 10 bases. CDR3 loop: CASSLGPLAGAGETQYF. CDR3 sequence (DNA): TGCGCCAGCAGCTTGGGTCCCCTAGCGGGGGCTGGAGAGACCCAGTACTTC.